One and the same sample provided the 32 T cell receptor beta chains below, sequenced in a study of CD4+ T cells in melanoma. This table comes from immunoSEQ multiplex PCR, and its TCRdb copy is limited to in-frame clones, with some not included. The table includes about 21,000 clones, around 80% detected once. Sequencing was performed on cells from a culture (not recorded whether cultured in vitro). These receptors all come from a human donor with melanoma.

The J gene is TRBJ2-1, the V gene TRBV2, with D uncertain. The ends were cut back, 5 bases at V and 0 bases at J, with 14 bases in the middle. This CDR3 contains 16 residues. Germline V lookup: CDR1 SNHLY, CDR2 FYNNEI. The CDR3 DNA reads TGTGCCAGCAGTCGGATGGGTCTGACCTCCTACAATGAGCAGTTCTTC. This translates into CASSRMGLTSYNEQFF.

The rearrangement joins TRBV2 to TRBJ1-1; D uncertain. The CDR3 is 14 amino acids. V was shortened by 6 bases and J by 1 base, with 12 bases between the two germline ends. Germline loops: CDR1 SNHLY, CDR2 FYNNEI. CDR3 DNA: TGTGCCAGCAGATTCCGATACCAGAACACTGAAGCTTTCTTT. It yields the protein CASRFRYQNTEAFF.

The chain has TRBV6-1 and TRBJ2-3, with 7 nucleotides matching TRBD1. V was pared by 7 bases and J by 4 bases, with 8 bases of the junction left unmatched. Germline CDR1 is MNHNS and CDR2 is SASEGT. The CDR3 extends over 14 amino acids. CDR3 protein: CASKDRRGPDTQYF. The CDR3 DNA follows: TGTGCCAGCAAGGACAGGCGTGGGCCAGATACGCAGTATTTT.

There are a few counts of this clone. This rearrangement joins TRBV10-1 to TRBJ2-7; D is undetermined. Germline CDR1 WNHNN, CDR2 SYGVQD (reference sequence). With 5 bases removed from V and 1 base from J, the gap between germline ends came to 9 bases. This CDR3 contains 13 residues. CDR3 in DNA: TGCGCCAGCAGTAAAGGACGGTCCTACGAGCAGTACTTC. Protein sequence: CASSKGRSYEQYF.

This clone has only a few counts. The chain carries TRBV6-1 and TRBJ1-5; tentative D call: TRBD1 (5 bases). V was trimmed by 4 bases and J by 2 bases, leaving 15 bases between them. The CDR3 runs 16 residues. Per germline, CDR1 MNHNS and CDR2 SASEGT. CDR3 residues: CASSVNWGGGNQPQHF. As DNA, the CDR3 is TGTGCCAGCAGTGTGAACTGGGGCGGTGGCAATCAGCCCCAGCATTTT.

This clone counts as medium-sized. The rearrangement joins TRBV5-4 to TRBJ1-2; TRBD1 matches 8 bases. V gave up 3 bases and J gave up 8 bases; unmatched junction bases: 12. Germline CDR1 is SGHNT and CDR2 is YYREEE (reference sequence). The length of the CDR3 is 15 residues. CDR3 sequence (DNA): TGTGCCAGCAGCTCTGGTTTGTCAGGGGGCAGCGGCTACACCTTC. It yields the protein CASSSGLSGGSGYTF.

This chain connects TRBV7-9 to TRBJ2-2; D remains unclear. Trimming took 8 bases from V and 8 from J, leaving 12 bases between them. Germline lookup yields CDR1 SEHNR and CDR2 FQNEAQ (reference sequence). This CDR3 comprises 12 residues. CDR3 bases: TGTGCCAGCTCCGTCTCATCTGGGGAGCTGTTTTTT. Translated: CASSVSSGELFF.

The chain couples TRBV7-9 to TRBJ1-1; D perhaps matches TRBD1 (6 bases). The germline V and J ends were trimmed by 4 bases and 0 bases, with 15 bases remaining between them. This CDR3 comprises 16 residues. Germline CDR1 and CDR2: SEHNR and FQNEAQ (reference sequence). Written as DNA, the CDR3 is TGTGCCAGCAGCTCCCGGGGGGCGACAATGAACACTGAAGCTTTCTTT. This translates into CASSSRGATMNTEAFF.

This clone was seen more than once but under ten times. This CDR3 reads CASSLGIAGGLGMETQYF. The CDR3 nucleotides read TGCGCCAGCAGCTTAGGAATAGCGGGGGGGCTCGGGATGGAGACCCAGTACTTC. The V gene is TRBV5-1, the J gene TRBJ2-5; 11 bases are a match to TRBD2. V was pared by 2 bases and J by 5 bases, with 14 bases of the junction left unmatched. Looked up from germline, CDR1 is SGHRS and CDR2 is YFSETQ. The CDR3 is 18 residues long.

The genes are TRBV19 and TRBJ1-1; D is undetermined. The CDR3 contains 15 residues. Germline-derived CDR1 and CDR2 are LNHDA and SQIVND (reference sequence). The V and J ends lost 1 base and 4 bases respectively, with 13 bases between them. The CDR3 reads CASSIGRAGSTEAFF. For the CDR3, the DNA is TGTGCCAGTAGTATAGGAAGGGCTGGCAGCACTGAAGCTTTCTTT.

The CDR3: CASSSGFYGYTF. DNA of the CDR3: TGCGCCAGCAGCTCGGGGTTCTATGGCTACACCTTC. The chain links TRBV5-1 to TRBJ1-2; D is unclear. Trimming removed 3 bases from V and 4 bases from J, with 7 bases in between. CDR1 is SGHRS and CDR2 is YFSETQ in the germline V gene. The CDR3 has 12 amino acids.

The chain links TRBV5-1 to TRBJ2-4; a possible D gene is TRBD1 (6 bases). The V end lost 0 bases, the J end lost 1 base, and 11 bases lay between the germline ends. CDR3 length equals 16 residues. Germline V CDR1 and CDR2: SGHRS, YFSETQ. The DNA of the CDR3 is TGCGCCAGCAGCTTGGGAGGGGGATGGGCCAAAAACATTCAGTACTTC. As protein: CASSLGGGWAKNIQYF.

In its sample, this clone was seen a few times. The V call is TRBV5-1, the J call TRBJ2-3, with 8 bases that match TRBD2. V lost 2 bases, J lost 6 bases, and 8 bases stayed unmatched. The germline V gene encodes CDR1 SGHRS and CDR2 YFSETQ. The CDR3 sequence is 15 residues long. Written as DNA, the CDR3 is TGCGCCAGCAGCTTAACTAGCGGTATATCTGATACGCAGTATTTT. Translating it yields CASSLTSGISDTQYF.

The V gene is TRBV7-3, the J gene TRBJ1-5; tentatively, D is TRBD1 (5 bases). This CDR3 comprises 13 residues. Deletions cut 3 bases from V and 8 bases from J, with 11 bases between. From germline, CDR1 is SGHTA and CDR2 FQGTGA. CDR3 in DNA: TGTGCCAGCAGCTTGACCAGGGCCGAGCCCCAGCATTTT. It translates to CASSLTRAEPQHF.

The V and J genes are TRBV13 and TRBJ2-2; the D is unclear. The V gene's germline CDR1 is PRHDT and CDR2 FYEKMQ (reference sequence). V was trimmed by 7 bases and J by 3 bases, leaving 9 bases between them. This CDR3 has 13 amino acids. The CDR3 protein is CASKTWDTGELFF. CDR3 in DNA: TGTGCCAGCAAGACGTGGGACACCGGGGAGCTGTTTTTT.

The chain joins TRBV14 to TRBJ2-3; 8 bases are a match to TRBD1. The germline V gene encodes CDR1 SGHDN and CDR2 FVKESK. CDR3 length: 15 residues. Losses at the gene ends were 4 bases for V and 3 bases for J; bases not matched to a gene: 6. CDR3 bases: TGTGCCAGCAGCCCGGACAGGGTGAGAACAGATACGCAGTATTTT. Translation gives CASSPDRVRTDTQYF.

Only one count was recorded for this clone. The chain carries TRBV27 and TRBJ1-5, with D maybe TRBD1 (6 bases). CDR3 length: 12 residues. Trimming took 4 bases from V and 9 from J, leaving 10 bases between them. From germline, CDR1 is MNHEY and CDR2 SMNVEV (reference sequence). The CDR3 DNA is TGTGCCAGCAGTTCACCAGGGGCGCCCCAGCATTTT. This codes for CASSSPGAPQHF.

The chain employs TRBV11-2 and TRBJ2-4; 9 nucleotides align to TRBD1. The CDR3 totals 14 residues. Per the germline V gene, CDR1 is SGHAT and CDR2 is FQNNGV. V was clipped by 4 bases and J by 9 bases; unmatched bases: 7. The DNA for the CDR3 is TGTGCCAGCAGCTCGACGACAGGGGGTGTCATTCAGTACTTC. This encodes CASSSTTGGVIQYF.

Remarks on this clone: One end of the junction does not line up with germline, which may come from a read error. This rearrangement joins TRBV27 to TRBJ1-5, with D possibly TRBD1 on 5 matching bases. The CDR3 sequence is 15 residues long. Germline V lookup: CDR1 MNHEY, CDR2 SMNVEV (reference sequence). The CDR3 DNA follows: TGTGCCAGCAACCGGGGCGGGCAAGGGAATCTGCCCCAGCATTTT. It translates to CASNRGGQGNLPQHF.

V is TRBV6-5 and J is TRBJ2-7; D remains ambiguous. The ends were cut back, 6 bases at V and 4 bases at J, with 7 bases in the middle. This CDR3 has 11 residues. Germline CDR1 MNHEY, CDR2 SVGAGI. The CDR3 sequence is CASRYHYEQYF. The CDR3 DNA reads TGTGCCAGCAGATACCATTACGAGCAGTACTTC.

This chain connects TRBV6-5 to TRBJ1-1; D is uncertain. This CDR3 has 15 amino acids. Germline V CDR1 and CDR2: MNHEY, SVGAGI. V dropped 0 bases and J dropped 4 bases, with 12 bases sitting between them. The chain's CDR3 is CASSYSGRVGTEAFF. The CDR3 nucleotides read TGTGCCAGCAGTTACTCAGGGCGCGTAGGCACTGAAGCTTTCTTT.

The V gene is TRBV19, the J gene TRBJ1-1; D remains ambiguous. Trimming took 7 bases from V and 2 from J, leaving 23 bases between them. Per the germline V gene, CDR1 is LNHDA and CDR2 is SQIVND (reference sequence). The CDR3 sequence is 17 residues long. The CDR3 spells CASKKGISLVGNTEAFF. The CDR3 DNA follows: TGTGCCAGTAAAAAGGGAATATCCCTGGTGGGAAACACTGAAGCTTTCTTT.

The chain combines TRBV5-1 with TRBJ1-4, with a weak D call TRBD1 (5 bases). CDR1 SGHRS and CDR2 YFSETQ come from the germline V gene. The CDR3 is 15 residues long. The germline V and J ends were trimmed by 4 bases and 8 bases, with 18 bases remaining between them. The CDR3 bases are TGCGCCAGCAGCGGGCAGGGAAACTGGGGCGAAAAACTGTTTTTT. Encoded protein: CASSGQGNWGEKLFF. Filled out from reference TRBV5-1 and TRBJ1-4, the complete variable domain reads KAGVTQTPRYLIKTRGQQVTLSCSPISGHRSVSWYQQTPGQGLQFLFEYFSETQRNKGNFPGRFSGRQFSNSRSEMNVSTLELGDSALYLCASSGQGNWGEKLFFGSGTQLSVL.

The CDR3 region has the DNA TGTGCCAGCAGTACCGGGACACCCCTGTACTTC. Amino acid sequence: CASSTGTPLYF. V is TRBV6-1 and J is TRBJ2-5, with D possibly being TRBD1 (6 bases). The germline V and J ends were trimmed by 5 bases and 13 bases, with 14 bases remaining between them. Germline V CDR1 and CDR2: MNHNS, SASEGT. The CDR3 is made up of 11 amino acids.

The chain uses TRBV2 and TRBJ2-4; D is perhaps TRBD1 (5 bases). The V end lost 2 bases, the J end lost 4 bases, and 9 bases lay between the germline ends. This CDR3 comprises 14 residues. CDR1 SNHLY and CDR2 FYNNEI come from the germline V gene. The CDR3 reads CASSERQGKNIQYF. In DNA form, the CDR3 reads TGTGCCAGCAGTGAACGGCAGGGAAAAAACATTCAGTACTTC.

The rearrangement links TRBV21-1 to TRBJ2-2; the table assigns TRBD1, which was not confirmed against the DNA. TRBV21-1 is a recognized pseudogene. The CDR3 length is 15 residues. CDR3 sequence reads: CASSTGQSNTGELFF. The CDR3 DNA sequence: TGTGCCAGCAGCACGGGACAGTCGAACACCGGGGAGCTGTTTTTT.

The chain carries TRBV5-4 and TRBJ2-5; D assignment may be TRBD1 or TRBD2 (6 bases each). The tail of the sequence fits TRBJ2-7 better, so the J call may be wrong. Germline V gene sequence: CDR1 SGHNT, CDR2 YYREEE (reference sequence). CDR3 length: 14 amino acids. The CDR3 nucleotides read TGTGCCAGCAGCGCCGGGGGCGACTTCTACGAGCAGTACTTC. Amino acids: CASSAGGDFYEQYF.

The CDR3 bases are TGCAGTGCTAGTTCATGGCGCGCTTTCTTT. Translated: CSASSWRAFF. The chain recombines TRBV20-1 with TRBJ1-1; D gene unclear. The CDR3 runs 10 residues. Germline V gene lookup returns CDR1 DFQATT and CDR2 SNEGSKA (reference sequence). Trimming pared 3 bases from V and 11 bases from J, leaving 10 bases between.

The rearrangement joins TRBV9 to TRBJ1-2; D remains unclear. Trimming stripped 1 base from V and 2 bases from J, with 12 bases between. The CDR3 sequence is 15 residues long. Germline assignment: CDR1 SGDLS and CDR2 YYNGEE. In DNA, the CDR3 is TGTGCCAGCAGCGTAAGTCGTGGCAGGAACTATGGCTACACCTTC. Amino acid sequence: CASSVSRGRNYGYTF. Filled out from reference TRBV9 and TRBJ1-2, the complete variable domain reads DSGVTQTPKHLITATGQRVTLRCSPRSGDLSVYWYQQSLDQGLQFLIQYYNGEERAKGNILERFSAQQFPDLHSELNLSSLELGDSALYFCASSVSRGRNYGYTFGSGTRLTVV.

The chain recombines TRBV28 with TRBJ1-2; 7 bases are a match to TRBD1. Germline-derived CDR1 and CDR2 are MDHEN and SYDVKM. The CDR3 is 14 residues long. J lost 8 bases, V lost 1 base, and 7 bases had no gene match. The CDR3 loop reads CASSLSAGGEGYTF. The CDR3 bases are TGTGCCAGCAGTTTATCAGCAGGGGGAGAAGGCTACACCTTC.

V is TRBV7-9 and J is TRBJ2-5; TRBD1 might be the D (6 bases). The CDR3 has 15 residues. CDR1 SEHNR and CDR2 FQNEAQ come from the germline V gene (reference sequence). Trimming shortened V by 2 bases and J by 2 bases, and 12 bases separated the two germline ends. The CDR3 reads CASSLNRVGQETQYF. The CDR3 coding sequence is TGTGCCAGCAGCTTAAACAGGGTTGGACAAGAGACCCAGTACTTC. The full variable domain, in which reference TRBV7-9 and TRBJ2-5 provide the parts outside the CDR3, is DTGVSQNPRHKITKRGQNVTFRCDPISEHNRLYWYRQTLGQGPEFLTYFQNEAQLEKSRLLSDRFSAERPKGSFSTLEIQRTEQGDSAMYLCASSLNRVGQETQYFGPGTRLLVL.

This chain joins TRBV9 and TRBJ2-5; 7 bases fit TRBD2. V was pared by 2 bases and J by 3 bases, with 7 bases of the junction left unmatched. The CDR3 extends over 15 amino acids. CDR1 is SGDLS, CDR2 YYNGEE, per germline. CDR3 protein: CASSVLPGGKETQYF. CDR3 DNA sequence: TGTGCCAGCAGCGTCCTTCCGGGGGGAAAAGAGACCCAGTACTTC.